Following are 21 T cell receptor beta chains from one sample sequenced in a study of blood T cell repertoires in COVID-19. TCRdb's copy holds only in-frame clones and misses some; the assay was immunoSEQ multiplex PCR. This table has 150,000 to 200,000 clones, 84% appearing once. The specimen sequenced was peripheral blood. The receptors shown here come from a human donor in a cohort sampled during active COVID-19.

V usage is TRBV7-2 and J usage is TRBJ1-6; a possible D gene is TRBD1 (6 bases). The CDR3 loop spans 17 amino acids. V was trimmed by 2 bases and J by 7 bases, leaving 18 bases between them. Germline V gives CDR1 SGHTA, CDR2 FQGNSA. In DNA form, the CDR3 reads TGTGCCAGCAGCTTACCTCAGGGGAGAAGGAAAAATTCACCCCTCCACTTT. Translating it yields CASSLPQGRRKNSPLHF.

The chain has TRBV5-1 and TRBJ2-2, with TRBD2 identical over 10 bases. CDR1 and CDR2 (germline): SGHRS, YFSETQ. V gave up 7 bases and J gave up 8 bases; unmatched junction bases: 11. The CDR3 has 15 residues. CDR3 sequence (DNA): TGCGCCAGCTTTGAAGCAGCGGGGGGGCCTGGGGAGCTGTTTTTT. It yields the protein CASFEAAGGPGELFF.

CDR3 region: CASSAMGGADTGELFF. CDR3 nucleotides: TGTGCCAGCAGCGCCATGGGGGGGGCGGACACCGGGGAGCTGTTTTTT. V is TRBV11-2 and J is TRBJ2-2, with D possibly matching TRBD2 (7 bases). This CDR3 comprises 16 residues. Germline CDR1 reads SGHAT; CDR2 reads FQNNGV. V dropped 5 bases and J dropped 3 bases, with 16 bases sitting between them.

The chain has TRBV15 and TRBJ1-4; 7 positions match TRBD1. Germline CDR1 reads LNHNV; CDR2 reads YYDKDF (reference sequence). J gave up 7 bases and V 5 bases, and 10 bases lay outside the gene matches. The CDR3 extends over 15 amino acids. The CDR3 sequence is CATSGQEGFGEKLFF. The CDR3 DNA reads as TGTGCCACCAGCGGACAGGAAGGGTTTGGTGAAAAACTGTTTTTT. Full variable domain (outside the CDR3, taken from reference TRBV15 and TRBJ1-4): DAMVIQNPRYQVTQFGKPVTLSCSQTLNHNVMYWYQQKSSQAPKLLFHYYDKDFNNEADTPDNFQSRRPNTSFCFLDIRSPGLGDTAMYLCATSGQEGFGEKLFFGSGTQLSVL.

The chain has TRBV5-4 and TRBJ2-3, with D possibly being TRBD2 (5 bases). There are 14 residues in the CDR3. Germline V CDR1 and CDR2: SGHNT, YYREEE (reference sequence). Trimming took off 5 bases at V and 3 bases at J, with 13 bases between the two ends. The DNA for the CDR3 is TGTGCCAGCAGTTCACGTCGCGGGACAGATACGCAGTATTTT. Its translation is CASSSRRGTDTQYF.

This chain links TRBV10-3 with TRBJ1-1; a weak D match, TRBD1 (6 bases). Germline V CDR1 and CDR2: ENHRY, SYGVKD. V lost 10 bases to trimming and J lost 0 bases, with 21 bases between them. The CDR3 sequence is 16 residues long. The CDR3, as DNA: TGTGCCAGCACGCCCGTAGGGACAACCATGAACACTGAAGCTTTCTTT. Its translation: CASTPVGTTMNTEAFF.

The CDR3 loop is CASSPELAVQETQYF. CDR3 bases: TGTGCCAGCAGCCCGGAACTAGCGGTCCAAGAGACCCAGTACTTC. V is TRBV7-6 and J is TRBJ2-5, with 8 bases matching TRBD2. The V gene's germline CDR1 is SGHVS and CDR2 FNYEAQ. CDR3 size: 15 residues. Losses at the gene ends were 5 bases for V and 1 base for J; bases not matched to a gene: 6.

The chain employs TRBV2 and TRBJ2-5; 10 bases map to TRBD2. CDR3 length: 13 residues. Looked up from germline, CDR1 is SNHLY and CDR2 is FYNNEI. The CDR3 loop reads CASTSGYQETQYF. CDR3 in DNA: TGTGCTTCGACTAGCGGGTACCAAGAGACCCAGTACTTC.

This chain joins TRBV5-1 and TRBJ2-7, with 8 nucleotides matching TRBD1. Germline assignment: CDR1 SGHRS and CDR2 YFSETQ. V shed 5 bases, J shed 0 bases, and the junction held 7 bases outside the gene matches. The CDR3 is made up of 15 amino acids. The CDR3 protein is CASRDRTGISYEQYF. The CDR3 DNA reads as TGCGCCAGCAGGGACCGGACAGGGATCTCCTACGAGCAGTACTTC.

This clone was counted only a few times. This CDR3 is CASSVPPLAGGPTTDTQYF. In DNA, the CDR3 is TGTGCCAGCAGTGTGCCCCCCCTAGCGGGGGGCCCTACCACAGATACGCAGTATTTT. This chain links TRBV2 with TRBJ2-3; 11 bases map to TRBD2. CDR1 is SNHLY, CDR2 FYNNEI, per germline. V gave up 4 bases and J gave up 2 bases; unmatched junction bases: 14. The CDR3 is 19 amino acids.

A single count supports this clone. CDR3 DNA sequence: TGTGCCAGCAGGCCCGGGACAGGGACGCCAATTGAAGCTTTCTTT. This codes for CASRPGTGTPIEAFF. The V call is TRBV2, the J call TRBJ1-1, with 9 bases identical to TRBD1. From germline, CDR1 is SNHLY and CDR2 FYNNEI. Trimming cost V 6 bases and J 7 bases; bases outside gene matches: 12. The CDR3 covers 15 residues.

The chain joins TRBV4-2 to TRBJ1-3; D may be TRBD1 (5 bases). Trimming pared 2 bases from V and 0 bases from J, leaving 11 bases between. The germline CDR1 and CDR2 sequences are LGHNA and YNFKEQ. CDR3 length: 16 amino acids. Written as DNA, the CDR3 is TGTGCCAGCAGCCAATGGGGGACTCCCTCTGGAAACACCATATATTTT. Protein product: CASSQWGTPSGNTIYF.

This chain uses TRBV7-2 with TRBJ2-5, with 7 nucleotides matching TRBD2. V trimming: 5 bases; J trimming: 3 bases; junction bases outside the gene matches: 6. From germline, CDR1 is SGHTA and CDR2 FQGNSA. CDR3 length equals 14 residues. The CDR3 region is CASSPQRGEETQYF. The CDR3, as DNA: TGTGCCAGCAGCCCGCAGCGGGGAGAAGAGACCCAGTACTTC. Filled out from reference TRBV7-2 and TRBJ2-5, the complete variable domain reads GAGVSQSPSNKVTEKGKDVELRCDPISGHTALYWYRQSLGQGLEFLIYFQGNSAPDKSGLPSDRFSAERTGGSVSTLTIQRTQQEDSAVYLCASSPQRGEETQYFGPGTRLLVL.

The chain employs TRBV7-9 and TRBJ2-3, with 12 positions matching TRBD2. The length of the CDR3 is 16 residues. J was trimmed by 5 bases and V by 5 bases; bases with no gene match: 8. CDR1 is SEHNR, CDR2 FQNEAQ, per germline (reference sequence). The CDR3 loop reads CASSRQGLAGGDTQYF. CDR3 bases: TGTGCCAGCAGCCGTCAGGGACTAGCGGGTGGAGATACGCAGTATTTT.

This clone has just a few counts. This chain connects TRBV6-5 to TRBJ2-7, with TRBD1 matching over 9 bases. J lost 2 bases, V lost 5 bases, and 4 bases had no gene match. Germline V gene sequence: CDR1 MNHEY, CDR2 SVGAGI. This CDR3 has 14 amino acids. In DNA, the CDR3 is TGTGCCAGCAGTCCCCGGACAGGGGCCTACGAGCAGTACTTC. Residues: CASSPRTGAYEQYF.

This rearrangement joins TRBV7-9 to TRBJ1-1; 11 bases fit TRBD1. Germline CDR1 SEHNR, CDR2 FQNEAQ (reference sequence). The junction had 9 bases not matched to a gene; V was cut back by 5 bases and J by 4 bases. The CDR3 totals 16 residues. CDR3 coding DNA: TGTGCCAGCAGCGGGGACAGGGGGGCCCTATTCACTGAAGCTTTCTTT. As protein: CASSGDRGALFTEAFF.

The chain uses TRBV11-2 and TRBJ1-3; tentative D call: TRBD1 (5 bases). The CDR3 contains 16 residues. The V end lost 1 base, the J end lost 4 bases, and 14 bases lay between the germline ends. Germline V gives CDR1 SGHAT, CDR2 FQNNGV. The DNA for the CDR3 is TGTGCCAGCAGCTTAGGGGCCGGGAGACAGGGAAACACCATATATTTT. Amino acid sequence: CASSLGAGRQGNTIYF. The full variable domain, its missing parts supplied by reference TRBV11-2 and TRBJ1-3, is EAGVAQSPRYKIIEKRQSVAFWCNPISGHATLYWYQQILGQGPKLLIQFQNNGVVDDSQLPKDRFSAERLKGVDSTLKIQPAKLEDSAVYLCASSLGAGRQGNTIYFGEGSWLTVV.

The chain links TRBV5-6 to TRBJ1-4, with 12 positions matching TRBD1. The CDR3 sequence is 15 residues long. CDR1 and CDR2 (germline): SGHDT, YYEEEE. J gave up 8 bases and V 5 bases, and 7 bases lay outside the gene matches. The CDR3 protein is CASSPPGQGAEKLFF. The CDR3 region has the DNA TGTGCCAGCAGTCCTCCGGGACAGGGGGCGGAAAAACTGTTTTTT.

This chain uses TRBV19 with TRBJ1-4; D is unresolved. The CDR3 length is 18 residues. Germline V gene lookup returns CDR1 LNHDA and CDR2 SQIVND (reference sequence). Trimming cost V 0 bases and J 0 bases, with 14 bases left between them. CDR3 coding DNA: TGTGCCAGTAGTATAGACAGTGACAAGTTTGCAACTAATGAAAAACTGTTTTTT. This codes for CASSIDSDKFATNEKLFF.

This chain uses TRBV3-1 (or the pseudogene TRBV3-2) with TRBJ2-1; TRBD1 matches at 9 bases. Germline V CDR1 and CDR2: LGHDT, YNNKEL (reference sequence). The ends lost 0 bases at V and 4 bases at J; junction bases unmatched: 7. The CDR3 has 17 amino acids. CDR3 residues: CASSQEWGQGYYNEQFF. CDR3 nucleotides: TGTGCCAGCAGCCAAGAGTGGGGACAGGGTTATTACAATGAGCAGTTCTTC.

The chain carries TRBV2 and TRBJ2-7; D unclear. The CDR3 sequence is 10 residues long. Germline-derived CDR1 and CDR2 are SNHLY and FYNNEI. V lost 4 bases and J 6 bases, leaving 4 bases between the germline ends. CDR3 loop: CASSGLEQYF. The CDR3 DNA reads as TGTGCCAGCAGTGGGCTCGAGCAGTACTTC.